A selection of T cell receptor beta chains follows, all from one sample in a study of blood T cell repertoires in COVID-19. Data came from immunoSEQ multiplex PCR; TCRdb stores just in-frame clones and leaves some out. In the table there are approximately 220,000 clones, approximately 78% of which are singletons. The specimen sequenced was peripheral blood. All receptors come from a woman aged 80 or over with acute or convalescent COVID-19. CDR3s include the opening cysteine and the closing phenylalanine or tryptophan. D genes are given only for firm matches. The size of a clone is reported for some rows only, either as once, few or many, or as a class for expanded clones.

CDR3aa | CDR3nt | abundance | v_gene | d_gene | j_gene
CASSLRGGFTDTQYF | TGTGCCAGCAGCTTACGCGGGGGGTTCACAGATACGCAGTATTTT | NA | TRBV5-6 | TRBD2 | TRBJ2-3
CASSSPGTAFGEQYF | TGTGCCAGCAGTTCCCCCGGGACAGCGTTTGGAGAGCAGTACTTC | NA | TRBV28 | TRBD1 | TRBJ2-7
CASEGPGQVIYEQYF | TGTGCCAGCGAGGGGCCGGGACAGGTGATCTACGAGCAGTACTTC | few | TRBV6-5 | TRBD1 | TRBJ2-7
CASSASGTGGAKLYGYTF | TGTGCCAGTAGTGCATCCGGGACAGGGGGCGCAAAGTTATATGGCTACACCTTC | NA | TRBV19 | TRBD1 | TRBJ1-2
CASSSAPGQGARETQYF | TGTGCCAGCAGCTCAGCACCGGGACAGGGGGCCCGGGAGACCCAGTACTTC | NA | TRBV5-4 | TRBD1 | TRBJ2-5
CASSKVRGHTEAFF | TGTGCCAGCAGCAAGGTGAGGGGGCACACTGAAGCTTTCTTT | once | TRBV21-1 | NA | TRBJ1-1
CASSPSSASSYNEQFF | TGTGCCAGCAGCCCTTCTAGCGCGAGCTCCTACAATGAGCAGTTCTTC | NA | TRBV9 | NA | TRBJ2-1
CASSPPDRAEAFF | TGTGCCAGCAGCCCACCGGACAGGGCTGAAGCTTTCTTT | NA | TRBV5-4 | TRBD1 | TRBJ1-1
CSARDPFGYTF | TGCAGTGCTAGAGATCCGTTTGGCTACACCTTC | NA | TRBV20-1 | NA | TRBJ1-2
CASSQGAVGYTF | TGCGCCAGCAGCCAGGGGGCAGTCGGCTACACCTTC | few | TRBV4-3 | NA | TRBJ1-2
CASCRGWDEQFF | TGTGCCAGCTGCCGGGGGTGGGATGAGCAGTTCTTC | NA | TRBV28 | NA | TRBJ2-1
CASSQDARSNTGELFF | TGCGCCAGCAGCCAAGACGCCCGGTCGAACACCGGGGAGCTGTTTTTT | NA | TRBV4-3 | NA | TRBJ2-2
CSVVGQAQSYEQYF | TGCAGCGTTGTGGGCCAGGCCCAATCCTACGAGCAGTACTTC | NA | TRBV29-1 | NA | TRBJ2-7
CASSPMGAGEQFF | TGTGCCAGCAGTCCCATGGGGGCGGGTGAGCAGTTCTTC | NA | TRBV6-5 | NA | TRBJ2-1
CASSRGQGASTEAFF | TGTGCCAGCAGCCGTGGACAGGGGGCGTCGACTGAAGCTTTCTTT | NA | TRBV5-4 | TRBD1 | TRBJ1-1
CASSPRGTGNTEAFF | TGTGCCAGCTCACCTCGAGGGACAGGGAACACTGAAGCTTTCTTT | NA | TRBV18 | TRBD1 | TRBJ1-1
CASSPTRGGPDDEQFF | TGTGCCAGCTCACCCACTCGGGGGGGCCCGGACGATGAGCAGTTCTTC | NA | TRBV18 | TRBD2 | TRBJ2-1
CASSKRVGGSVNTEAFF | TGTGCCAGTAGTAAAAGAGTAGGAGGCTCAGTGAACACTGAAGCTTTCTTT | NA | TRBV19 | NA | TRBJ1-1
CASSLAGGGNSPLHF | TGCGCCAGCAGCTTGGCGGGGGGAGGTAATTCACCCCTCCACTTT | NA | TRBV5-1 | NA | TRBJ1-6
CASSPPGTGSDGYTF | TGTGCCAGCAGCCCCCCCGGGACAGGGTCTGATGGCTACACCTTC | NA | TRBV7-3 | TRBD1 | TRBJ1-2
CASSQDLAGLVLYYEQYF | TGCGCCAGCAGCCAAGATCTAGCCGGGTTAGTCCTGTACTACGAGCAGTACTTC | few | TRBV4-1 | NA | TRBJ2-7
CASSQVTLAGKETQYF | TGTGCCAGCAGCCAAGTAACGCTAGCGGGGAAAGAGACCCAGTACTTC | NA | TRBV3-1/TRBV3-2 | TRBD2 | TRBJ2-5
CASSLDLAGNEQYF | TGCGCCAGCAGCTTGGATCTAGCGGGTAACGAGCAGTACTTC | few | TRBV5-1 | TRBD2 | TRBJ2-7
CAWSVKELLYNEQFF | TGTGCCTGGAGTGTAAAAGAGCTCCTATACAATGAGCAGTTCTTC | NA | TRBV30 | NA | TRBJ2-1
CASSQQEGRGEKLFF | TGTGCCAGCTCGCAACAGGAGGGCCGGGGGGAAAAACTGTTTTTT | NA | TRBV9 | NA | TRBJ1-4
CASSPTPTGISYEQYF | TGTGCCAGCAGTCCTACCCCGACAGGGATCTCCTACGAGCAGTACTTC | NA | TRBV27 | TRBD1 | TRBJ2-7
CATSDQGQIYGYTF | TGTGCCACCAGTGACCAGGGACAAATCTATGGCTACACCTTC | NA | TRBV24-1 | NA | TRBJ1-2
CASSATRGMAEQFF | TGTGCCAGCAGCGCCACGCGGGGGATGGCTGAGCAGTTCTTC | few | TRBV13 | TRBD2 | TRBJ2-1
CASSLTGQDTYEQYF | TGTGCCAGCAGCTTAACTGGACAGGACACCTACGAGCAGTACTTC | NA | TRBV11-2 | TRBD1 | TRBJ2-7
CASSLPTSGGYREGEQFF | TGTGCCAGCAGTCTACCGACTAGCGGGGGGTACCGGGAGGGTGAGCAGTTCTTC | NA | TRBV6-2/TRBV6-3 | TRBD2 | TRBJ2-1
CASSPRGTDSTDTQYF | TGTGCCAGTAGTCCTCGAGGGACAGATAGCACAGATACGCAGTATTTT | once | TRBV19 | TRBD1 | TRBJ2-3
CASSFPTGASSYNEQFF | TGTGCCAGCAGTTTCCCTACAGGGGCGAGCTCCTACAATGAGCAGTTCTTC | NA | TRBV27 | TRBD1 | TRBJ2-1
CASSPPNRGLNTEAFF | TGTGCCAGCAGCCCCCCCAATAGGGGCTTGAACACTGAAGCTTTCTTT | NA | TRBV7-3 | NA | TRBJ1-1
CASSSQLANQWFF | TGTGCCAGCAGCTCTCAACTAGCGAATCAGTGGTTCTTC | NA | TRBV5-6 | TRBD2 | TRBJ2-1
CASSERRQGPVSNQPQHF | TGTGCCAGCAGTGAAAGGAGACAGGGACCGGTTAGCAATCAGCCCCAGCATTTT | NA | TRBV6-1 | TRBD1 | TRBJ1-5
CASSFVTGGYTF | TGTGCCAGCAGTTTCGTGACAGGAGGCTACACCTTC | NA | TRBV6-2/TRBV6-3 | NA | TRBJ1-2
CASSLGGRGQNTEAFF | TGTGCCAGCAGCTTAGGAGGCAGGGGGCAAAACACTGAAGCTTTCTTT | few | TRBV7-8 | TRBD1 | TRBJ1-1
CASSSRIEYGTGNSPLHF | TGTGCCAGTAGTTCACGAATAGAGTACGGGACAGGGAATTCACCCCTCCACTTT | once | TRBV19 | TRBD1 | TRBJ1-6
CASSEARDRGWRTEAFF | TGTGCCAGCAGTGAAGCGAGGGACAGGGGATGGAGGACTGAAGCTTTCTTT | NA | TRBV6-1 | TRBD1 | TRBJ1-1
CASTGVYNEQFF | TGTGCCAGCACCGGGGTCTACAATGAGCAGTTCTTC | NA | TRBV6-4 | NA | TRBJ2-1
CASSWGGGARNYEQYF | TGCGCCAGCAGCTGGGGTGGTGGGGCACGCAATTACGAGCAGTACTTC | NA | TRBV5-1 | NA | TRBJ2-7
CASSIQVGYEQYF | TGTGCCAGCAGCATTCAGGTGGGCTACGAGCAGTACTTC | NA | TRBV2 | NA | TRBJ2-7
CAWSEDRREQYF | TGTGCCTGGAGTGAGGACAGGCGCGAGCAGTACTTC | NA | TRBV30 | TRBD1 | TRBJ2-7
CASSPRGPSGNTIYF | TGTGCCAGCAGCCCCAGGGGACCCTCTGGAAACACCATATATTTT | NA | TRBV9 | NA | TRBJ1-3
CASSFIAGQGALGYTF | TGTGCCAGCAGCTTCATCGCGGGACAGGGGGCGTTAGGCTACACCTTC | NA | TRBV7-2 | TRBD1 | TRBJ1-2
CASSQVPGNNQPQHF | TGCGCCAGCAGCCAAGTACCAGGGAACAATCAGCCCCAGCATTTT | NA | TRBV4-1 | NA | TRBJ1-5
CASSLNGGETQYF | TGTGCCAGCAGCTTAAATGGAGGAGAGACCCAGTACTTC | NA | TRBV7-3 | NA | TRBJ2-5
CASSFRGMGDEAFF | TGTGCCAGCAGCTTCAGAGGGATGGGCGATGAAGCTTTCTTT | NA | TRBV11-2 | NA | TRBJ1-1
CASSLGLAGVKAGELFF | TGTGCCAGTTCCCTGGGGCTAGCGGGAGTCAAGGCCGGGGAGCTGTTTTTT | NA | TRBV2 | TRBD2 | TRBJ2-2
CASSQDAGGEGETQYF | TGTGCCAGCAGCCAAGATGCAGGGGGCGAGGGAGAGACCCAGTACTTC | NA | TRBV14 | TRBD1 | TRBJ2-5
CASRSTGGAVKYGYTF | TGTGCCAGCAGATCGACAGGGGGCGCGGTTAAGTATGGCTACACCTTC | NA | TRBV19 | TRBD1 | TRBJ1-2
CASSAQVPGQETQYF | TGTGCCAGCAGCGCCCAAGTTCCCGGGCAAGAGACCCAGTACTTC | NA | TRBV9 | NA | TRBJ2-5